One and the same sample provided the 24 T cell receptor beta chains below, sequenced in a study of blood T cells in healthy people across ages. Together with a sample-barcoded 5' primer, a J-beta primer mix was included in a second PCR lasting 7 to 11 cycles. TCRdb processed the 5' RACE reads anew with MiXCR; each CDR3 protein has one entry. The table shows about 1,500,000 distinct CDR3 sequences, with roughly 45% occurring only once. Sequencing was performed on blood. These receptors came from a woman in her late teens or twenties in good health.

This clonotype was seen more than once but under ten times. This chain links TRBV27 with TRBJ1-6, with D unresolved. CDR1 is MNHEY and CDR2 is SMNVEV in the germline V gene (reference sequence). Trimming pared 1 base from V and 7 bases from J, leaving 8 bases between. The CDR3 contains 14 residues. This CDR3 reads CASSLFAGNSPLHF. CDR3 bases: TGTGCCAGCAGTTTATTCGCCGGAAATTCACCCCTCCACTTT.

This clonotype was counted at least ten times. The gene calls are TRBV15 and TRBJ1-2; D gene unclear. Trimming cost V 0 bases and J 2 bases, with 7 bases left between them. The CDR3 extends over 14 amino acids. Looked up from germline, CDR1 is LNHNV and CDR2 is YYDKDF (reference sequence). DNA for the CDR3: TGTGCCACCAGCAGAGATGCGGGAAACTATGGCTACACCTTC. Protein sequence: CATSRDAGNYGYTF.

This sequence joins TRBV6-1 and TRBJ2-7, with 9 bases that match TRBD2. Trimming removed 4 bases from V and 2 bases from J; junction bases left unmatched: 9. The CDR3 totals 16 residues. Germline CDR1 and CDR2: MNHNS and SASEGT. The CDR3 loop reads CASSGLPASGTYEQYF. The CDR3 DNA follows: TGTGCCAGCAGTGGACTGCCGGCTAGCGGGACCTACGAGCAGTACTTC.

This clonotype has just a few counts. The chain has TRBV20-1 and TRBJ2-7; TRBD1 is a possible D gene (6 bases). CDR3 length: 13 amino acids. Per germline, CDR1 DFQATT and CDR2 SNEGSKA (reference sequence). Trimming removed 6 bases at V and 5 bases at J, with 17 bases between. CDR3 bases: TGCAGTGCCAGGAGGAACAGGGACAACGAGCAGTACTTC. Protein sequence: CSARRNRDNEQYF.

In DNA, the CDR3 is TGCGCCAGCAGCTTGGTCGGCGGGAAGGGCTACGAGCAGTACTTC. Amino acid sequence: CASSLVGGKGYEQYF. The chain uses TRBV5-1 and TRBJ2-5, with D perhaps TRBD2 (6 bases). The better agreement between TRBJ2-7 and the DNA end casts doubt on the J call. CDR3 length equals 15 residues. Germline V gene lookup returns CDR1 SGHRS and CDR2 YFSETQ.

The chain links TRBV11-2 to TRBJ2-3, with 8 positions matching TRBD2. Trimming at V came to 8 bases and at J to 6 bases, leaving 16 bases not matched to a gene. Germline V CDR1 and CDR2: SGHAT, FQNNGV. CDR3 size: 16 residues. The CDR3 DNA sequence: TGTGCCAGCGGCCGATCGGGGGGGCCACAGGCTGATACGCAGTATTTT. Translating gives CASGRSGGPQADTQYF.

In this sample, this clonotype turned up a few times. The chain links TRBV20-1 to TRBJ2-7, with D uncertain. Germline V gene lookup returns CDR1 DFQATT and CDR2 SNEGSKA (reference sequence). Trimming removed 8 bases from V and 4 bases from J, with 12 bases in between. The CDR3 contains 11 residues. CDR3 sequence reads: CSTSVAYEQYF. The CDR3 nucleotides are TGCAGTACCTCCGTGGCGTACGAGCAGTACTTC.

The gene calls are TRBV5-1 and TRBJ2-2, with 9 bases that match TRBD2. The CDR3 is 15 residues long. With 4 bases clipped from V and 6 bases from J, the junction kept 7 bases outside the gene matches. Germline V gives CDR1 SGHRS, CDR2 YFSETQ. For the CDR3, the DNA is TGCGCCAGCAGCCCCACTGCTAGCGGGGCCGGGGAGCTGTTTTTT. Residues: CASSPTASGAGELFF.

This clonotype was picked up a small number of times. This chain links TRBV20-1 with TRBJ2-5; tentatively, D is TRBD2 (5 bases). Germline CDR1 and CDR2: DFQATT and SNEGSKA (reference sequence). CDR3 length: 13 amino acids. Trimming left V 5 bases short and J 4 bases short, with 14 bases between. CDR3: CSAPGLDRETQYF. The DNA of the CDR3 is TGCAGTGCTCCAGGACTGGACCGAGAGACCCAGTACTTC.

This clonotype was counted between two and nine times. V and J are TRBV11-2 and TRBJ2-7, with TRBD1 as a possible D gene (6 bases). V was trimmed by 6 bases and J by 0 bases, leaving 18 bases between them. Germline assignment: CDR1 SGHAT and CDR2 FQNNGV. The CDR3 sequence is 16 residues long. The CDR3 region has the DNA TGTGCCAGCAGTCAGAGGACAGTCCTCTTCTCCTACGAGCAGTACTTC. This encodes CASSQRTVLFSYEQYF. Supplemented by reference TRBV11-2 and TRBJ2-7, the full variable domain reads EAGVAQSPRYKIIEKRQSVAFWCNPISGHATLYWYQQILGQGPKLLIQFQNNGVVDDSQLPKDRFSAERLKGVDSTLKIQPAKLEDSAVYLCASSQRTVLFSYEQYFGPGTRLTVT.

The table lists this clonotype with many counts. The chain has TRBV6-1 and TRBJ2-5; 10 bases are a match to TRBD2. Germline CDR1 MNHNS, CDR2 SASEGT. This CDR3 is 15 amino acids long. The V and J ends lost 2 bases and 1 base, in that order; junction bases with no gene match: 1. The CDR3 reads CASSELAGAQETQYF. Here the CDR3 DNA reads TGTGCCAGCAGTGAACTAGCGGGGGCCCAAGAGACCCAGTACTTC.

The rearrangement joins TRBV20-1 to TRBJ2-1, with a tentative D call TRBD1 (6 bases). The CDR3 sequence is 16 residues long. Trimming removed 6 bases from V and 0 bases from J, with 18 bases in between. In germline, CDR1 is DFQATT, CDR2 SNEGSKA (reference sequence). CDR3 region: CSATRRGLSSYNEQFF. CDR3 DNA: TGCAGTGCCACCCGAAGGGGGTTGAGCTCCTACAATGAGCAGTTCTTC.

This clonotype has just a few counts. The chain employs TRBV7-9 and TRBJ2-5, with 7 nucleotides matching TRBD2. The CDR3 runs to 15 residues. The V gene end was trimmed by 5 bases and the J gene end by 3 bases; junction bases not matched to a gene: 9. Germline CDR1 SEHNR, CDR2 FQNEAQ (reference sequence). In nucleotides, the CDR3 is TGTGCCAGCAGCCCCCGGACTAGAAATGAAGAGACCCAGTACTTC. This gives the protein CASSPRTRNEETQYF.

The chain combines TRBV28 with TRBJ2-1, with D possibly TRBD1 on 6 matching bases. The CDR3 loop spans 16 amino acids. Germline V gene lookup returns CDR1 MDHEN and CDR2 SYDVKM. V lost 5 bases and J lost 7, with 21 bases in between. CDR3 region: CASSTRRAPRGNEQFF. The CDR3 region has the DNA TGTGCCAGCAGTACGAGGCGGGCCCCGAGGGGGAATGAGCAGTTCTTC.

This chain connects TRBV6-1 to TRBJ2-3; TRBD1 agrees at 10 bases. J gave up 10 bases and V 6 bases, and 10 bases lay outside the gene matches. Germline CDR1 reads MNHNS; CDR2 reads SASEGT. This CDR3 spans 14 amino acids. CDR3 region: CASSLDRGRFAQYF. As DNA, the CDR3 is TGTGCCAGCAGCCTCGACAGGGGGCGCTTTGCGCAGTATTTT.

The V gene is TRBV12-3 or TRBV12-4, the J gene TRBJ2-1; D is possibly TRBD1 or TRBD2 (5 bases each). The CDR3 has 15 amino acids. The germline V and J ends were trimmed by 8 bases and 2 bases, with 16 bases remaining between them. The CDR3 DNA reads as TGTGCCAGCCGGAAGAGGGGTGGACCCTACAATGAGCAGTTCTTC. Protein: CASRKRGGPYNEQFF.

The rearrangement joins TRBV10-3 to TRBJ1-2; unclear D gene. CDR1 is ENHRY and CDR2 is SYGVKD in the germline V gene. Trimming pared 6 bases from V and 9 bases from J, leaving 17 bases between. The CDR3 is 13 amino acids. CDR3 nucleotides: TGTGCCATCAGCGACACGAGCTCTATGAGCTACACCTTC. Translated, it gives CAISDTSSMSYTF.

This clonotype was counted only a few times. The rearrangement joins TRBV20-1 to TRBJ2-7, with 13 nucleotides matching TRBD2. Germline CDR1 reads DFQATT; CDR2 reads SNEGSKA (reference sequence). The trim removed 0 bases at V and 1 base at J, leaving 3 bases unmatched. The CDR3 runs 16 residues. Here the CDR3 DNA reads TGCAGTGCTAGAGATCGGACTAGCGGGGGTTCCTACGAGCAGTACTTC. It specifies CSARDRTSGGSYEQYF.

This clonotype was seen only a few times. CDR3 coding DNA: TGTGCCAGCAGCCAAGTAGCGGGGGCGGGGGATACGCAGTATTTT. Translating it yields CASSQVAGAGDTQYF. This chain uses TRBV3-1 with TRBJ2-3; TRBD2 matches at 9 bases. V shed 1 base, J shed 6 bases, and the junction held 5 bases outside the gene matches. The CDR3 sequence is 15 residues long. Germline CDR1 and CDR2: LGHDT and YNNKEL (reference sequence).

The sample holds a few counts of this clonotype. The chain uses TRBV12-3 or TRBV12-4 and TRBJ2-7; weak D call: TRBD2 (5 bases). CDR3 length: 11 amino acids. V was cut by 8 bases and J by 6 bases, with 11 bases left in between. The CDR3 DNA reads TGTGCCAGCGGCTTAAGCGGCGAGCAGTACTTC. Residues: CASGLSGEQYF.

Note on this clonotype: This could be a read error, since a much larger clone is one nucleotide away. The chain couples TRBV6-1 to TRBJ1-3; D is uncertain. The germline gives CDR1 MNHNS, CDR2 SASEGT. The CDR3 has 12 amino acids. The V end was cut by 8 bases, the J end by 0 bases, with 5 bases between. The CDR3 reads CASDLSGNTIYF. In nucleotides, the CDR3 is TGTGCCAGCGACCTCTCTGGAAACACCATATATTTT.

Concerning this clonotype itself: At one of its ends the junction is not consistent with the germline gene, which may arise from a read error. The rearrangement joins TRBV9 to TRBJ2-7; D unresolved. The germline V gene has CDR1 SGDLS and CDR2 YYNGEE. There are 16 residues in the CDR3. The CDR3 DNA follows: TGTGCCAGCAGCGTATCGACCGGAGACATCTCCGACGAGCAGTACTTC. This gives the protein CASSVSTGDISDEQYF.

The rearrangement joins TRBV20-1 to TRBJ1-1, with D possibly TRBD1 on 6 matching bases. The CDR3 loop spans 12 amino acids. Trimming left V 1 base short and J 11 bases short, with 14 bases between. Per the germline V gene, CDR1 is DFQATT and CDR2 is SNEGSKA (reference sequence). The CDR3 DNA follows: TGCAGTGCTAGAGGGGCAGGGGCAGGCGCTTTCTTT. This encodes CSARGAGAGAFF.

This sequence joins TRBV24-1 and TRBJ2-6; D gene ambiguous. V was shortened by 4 bases and J by 0 bases, with 15 bases between the two germline ends. CDR3 length equals 18 residues. Germline V gene data show CDR1 as KGHDR and CDR2 as SFDVKD. In nucleotides, the CDR3 is TGTGCCACCAGTGACTCCACGTGGACGATCTCTGGGGCCAACGTCCTGACTTTC. Its translation: CATSDSTWTISGANVLTF.